This TCR beta chain was sequenced during a study of regulatory T cells in long-lasting Graves disease. Findings and caveats of the study: Peripheral blood, not thyroid tissue, was the sole material studied.

According to the study, TCR beta libraries were built with iRepertoire HTBI primers and CDR3-region Arm-PCR. Under the authors' procedure: Identified segments across samples numbered roughly 60 TRBV and roughly 15 TRBJ. TCRdb reprocessed the multiplex PCR reads with MiXCR, giving one entry per CDR3 protein. Here the V and J calls rest on TCRdb's processing, not on the authors' analysis. Of about 290,000 distinct CDR3 sequences in the sample, more than 20% were seen once. This CDR3 has 15 amino acids. Germline V CDR1 and CDR2: MNHNS, SASEGT. V was pared by 6 bases and J by 1 base, with 15 bases between. The time point denotes: persistent/refractory GD, antithyroid drugs over 5 years with positive TRAb. Preparation of the TCR library used RNA extracted from PBMCs. About this clonotype: Its specificity is not known.

The receptor's source is a female donor with Graves disease. The sequencing used peripheral blood mononuclear cells (PBMCs), collected when the disease was refractory, from a patient treated with antithyroid drugs. The gene calls are TRBV6-1 and TRBJ1-1; no reliable D call. CDR3 protein: CASSRRVGGNTEAFF. CDR3 coding DNA: TGTGCCAGCAGCCGCCGGGTAGGAGGGAACACTGAAGCTTTCTTT.